This entry describes one T cell receptor beta chain. This CDR3 contains 14 residues. The V segment lost 4 bases and the J segment 3 bases; nucleotides outside the gene matches: 5. Germline V gene sequence: CDR1 SEHNR, CDR2 FQNEAQ (reference sequence). This record comes from a study of cytomegalovirus exposure and HLA in healthy donors. The PCR ran on 60 Vbeta and 13 Jbeta primers. Measured with immunoSEQ multiplex PCR; TCRdb has only the in-frame clones, and not every one. The table includes around 130,000 clones, 75% detected once. Material: PBMCs. The sequence derives from a woman between 40 and 50 years old in good health and CMV-seropositive. The rearrangement uses TRBV7-9 and TRBJ2-7; 8 bases match TRBD1. The CDR3 DNA sequence: TGTGCCAGCAGCTCAGGGGGCAGGGGCTACGAGCAGTACTTC. It specifies CASSSGGRGYEQYF.